This passage covers 24 T cell receptor beta chains from one sample sequenced in a study of T cell changes during pregnancy in multiple sclerosis (dated by TCRdb to between 2019 and 2020). Receptor libraries were prepared by the immunoSEQ multiplex PCR assay. What TCRdb holds here is the immuneACCESS table cut down to in-frame rearrangements. Part of the clones is not present; checked against another copy, under half of the missing clones reflect an unresolved V gene, and the others are unexplained. The sample has more than 45,000 clones on record, 93% of them singletons. The ten largest make up approximately 3.8% of the sample. The starting material was CD8+ T cells from peripheral blood mononuclear cells, obtained in the second trimester of pregnancy. The receptors stem from a female donor with multiple sclerosis, enrolled in a pregnancy study.

The chain couples TRBV27 to TRBJ2-1; the D is unclear. The germline gives CDR1 MNHEY, CDR2 SMNVEV (reference sequence). Trimming removed 2 bases at V and 2 bases at J, with 4 bases between. The CDR3 consists of 13 residues. CDR3 residues: CASSLAAYNEQFF. The DNA for the CDR3 is TGTGCCAGCAGTTTAGCGGCCTACAATGAGCAGTTCTTC.

CDR3 nucleotide sequence: TGTGCCAGCAGTGACGAGGCTAGCGGATTAAACATTCAGTACTTC. Amino acids: CASSDEASGLNIQYF. This chain uses TRBV27 with TRBJ2-4, with 7 nucleotides matching TRBD2. J was trimmed by 6 bases and V by 5 bases; bases with no gene match: 10. The CDR3 is 15 amino acids. Germline assignment: CDR1 MNHEY and CDR2 SMNVEV (reference sequence).

J is TRBJ1-2 and V is TRBV7-9; D remains ambiguous. The CDR3 runs to 15 residues. Germline assignment: CDR1 SEHNR and CDR2 FQNEAQ (reference sequence). Trimming took off 2 bases at V and 2 bases at J, with 12 bases between the two ends. The CDR3 protein is CASSLYNQANYGYTF. CDR3 in DNA: TGTGCCAGCAGCTTATATAATCAGGCGAACTATGGCTACACCTTC.

The genes are TRBV27 and TRBJ2-1; no definite D call. There are 13 residues in the CDR3. Trimming stripped 2 bases from V and 7 bases from J, with 9 bases between. Per germline, CDR1 MNHEY and CDR2 SMNVEV (reference sequence). CDR3 protein: CASSLARGNEQFF. The DNA of the CDR3 is TGTGCCAGCAGTTTAGCCCGAGGTAATGAGCAGTTCTTC.

V usage is TRBV7-9 and J usage is TRBJ2-3, with 7 bases that match TRBD1. CDR3 length: 14 residues. With V trimmed by 6 bases and J by 3 bases, 6 bases remained unmatched. Per the germline V gene, CDR1 is SEHNR and CDR2 is FQNEAQ (reference sequence). CDR3 sequence: CASRGGERTDTQYF. In DNA form, the CDR3 reads TGTGCCAGCAGAGGGGGCGAGAGGACAGATACGCAGTATTTT.

The chain combines TRBV27 with TRBJ1-5, with D maybe TRBD1 (5 bases). Germline values: CDR1 MNHEY, CDR2 SMNVEV (reference sequence). CDR3 length equals 12 residues. Trimming stripped 5 bases from V and 7 bases from J, with 9 bases between. The CDR3 nucleotides read TGTGCCAGCAGTCCCCCAGGGCAGCCCCAGCATTTT. This encodes CASSPPGQPQHF.

The chain couples TRBV5-3 to TRBJ1-2; 10 bases line up with TRBD1. TRBV5-3 is an ORF for which the function is uncertain. The junction had 2 bases not matched to a gene; V was cut back by 4 bases and J by 5 bases. The CDR3 is 13 residues long. CDR3 bases: TGTGCCAGAAGCAGGGGACAGGGGTATGGCTACACCTTC. As protein: CARSRGQGYGYTF.

This sequence joins TRBV7-6 and TRBJ2-1; 14 bases fit TRBD2. The CDR3 sequence is 17 residues long. Germline CDR1 and CDR2: SGHVS and FNYEAQ. J lost 6 bases, V lost 3 bases, and 7 bases had no gene match. The chain's CDR3 is CASSFFSGLAGVNEQFF. In DNA, the CDR3 is TGTGCCAGCAGCTTTTTCTCGGGACTAGCGGGAGTCAATGAGCAGTTCTTC.

The rearrangement links TRBV19 to TRBJ1-5; 8 bases line up with TRBD1. The CDR3 totals 14 residues. Germline V gene sequence: CDR1 LNHDA, CDR2 SQIVND (reference sequence). V dropped 5 bases and J dropped 1; count of bases not matched to a gene: 1. The CDR3 bases are TGTGCCAGTAGTCAGGGGGCCAGCAATCAGCCCCAGCATTTT. Translated, it gives CASSQGASNQPQHF.

In its sample, this clone was seen a few times. V gene TRBV2 combines with J gene TRBJ1-5; TRBD1 might be the D (6 bases). CDR3 length: 14 amino acids. Germline V gene sequence: CDR1 SNHLY, CDR2 FYNNEI. V shed 8 bases and J shed 4 bases, with 15 bases lying between them. CDR3 residues: CASQVTTGNQPQHF. CDR3 in DNA: TGTGCCAGCCAGGTGACCACAGGGAATCAGCCCCAGCATTTT.

V is TRBV14 and J is TRBJ2-7, with TRBD1 matching 8 bases. Trimming cost V 0 bases and J 3 bases; bases outside gene matches: 10. In germline, CDR1 is SGHDN, CDR2 FVKESK. The CDR3 covers 17 residues. The CDR3 here is CASSQDSRTGLGYEQYF. The CDR3, as DNA: TGTGCCAGCAGCCAAGATTCCAGGACAGGGCTAGGCTACGAGCAGTACTTC.

This sequence joins TRBV7-2 and TRBJ1-2; D is uncertain. This CDR3 contains 12 residues. Trimming shortened V by 8 bases and J by 3 bases, and 10 bases separated the two germline ends. CDR1 SGHTA and CDR2 FQGNSA come from the germline V gene. The CDR3 DNA follows: TGTGCCAGCGACTCTAATTACTATGGCTACACCTTC. Translated: CASDSNYYGYTF.

The V and J genes are TRBV7-9 and TRBJ2-3, with a weak D call TRBD2 (7 bases). The CDR3 extends over 16 amino acids. Trimming pared 5 bases from V and 6 bases from J, leaving 21 bases between. Germline lookup yields CDR1 SEHNR and CDR2 FQNEAQ (reference sequence). This chain's CDR3 is CASSPGEGGLSDTQYF. As DNA, the CDR3 is TGTGCCAGCAGCCCAGGGGAGGGGGGTCTGTCGGATACGCAGTATTTT.

DNA for the CDR3: TGTGCCAGCAGCTTAGTTCGGGACAGGGGTCCCCGACACTATGGCTACACCTTC. Residues: CASSLVRDRGPRHYGYTF. The chain is built from TRBV7-9 and TRBJ1-2; TRBD1 aligns across 10 bases. The germline V gene encodes CDR1 SEHNR and CDR2 FQNEAQ (reference sequence). With 1 base clipped from V and 3 bases from J, the junction kept 11 bases outside the gene matches. This CDR3 contains 18 residues.

This chain joins TRBV7-6 and TRBJ2-2, with D maybe TRBD1 (6 bases). Germline V gives CDR1 SGHVS, CDR2 FNYEAQ. Deletions cut 5 bases from V and 4 bases from J, with 17 bases between. The CDR3 totals 16 residues. The CDR3 DNA follows: TGTGCCAGCAGCCCCGAGAGGGAAGGGGGCACCGGGGAGCTGTTTTTT. Amino acids: CASSPEREGGTGELFF.

V is TRBV4-1 and J is TRBJ1-4, with TRBD1 matching 8 bases. The V gene's germline CDR1 is MGHRA and CDR2 YSYEKL. After removal of 4 bases from V and 6 bases from J, the junction contained 13 bases not matched to a gene. This CDR3 is built from 17 residues. This chain's CDR3 is CASSPYWGVQGDEKLFF. The CDR3 DNA reads as TGCGCCAGCAGCCCTTATTGGGGGGTACAGGGGGATGAAAAACTGTTTTTT.

The chain is built from TRBV5-1 and TRBJ2-7, with D hard to call. CDR3 size: 12 residues. Between the trimmed V and J ends, which lost 0 bases and 6 bases, there was a span of 7 bases. From germline, CDR1 is SGHRS and CDR2 YFSETQ. The CDR3 loop is CASSLERSEQYF. The CDR3 region has the DNA TGCGCCAGCAGCTTGGAGAGGAGCGAGCAGTACTTC. The variable domain in full, completed from reference TRBV5-1 and TRBJ2-7, reads KAGVTQTPRYLIKTRGQQVTLSCSPISGHRSVSWYQQTPGQGLQFLFEYFSETQRNKGNFPGRFSGRQFSNSRSEMNVSTLELGDSALYLCASSLERSEQYFGPGTRLTVT.

J is TRBJ2-3 and V is TRBV6-5, with D perhaps matching TRBD2 (6 bases). The V gene lost 6 bases and the J gene lost 3 bases, with 16 bases spanning the gap. The CDR3 sequence is 15 residues long. Germline V gene data show CDR1 as MNHEY and CDR2 as SVGAGI. The CDR3 sequence: CASREGLLGTDTQYF. The CDR3 DNA reads TGTGCCAGCAGGGAGGGACTCCTTGGGACAGATACGCAGTATTTT.

The V and J genes are TRBV6-6 and TRBJ1-6, with D possibly matching TRBD1 (6 bases). The germline V gene encodes CDR1 MNHNY and CDR2 SVGAGI (reference sequence). Trimming stripped 11 bases from V and 0 bases from J, with 14 bases between. This CDR3 contains 15 residues. CDR3 coding DNA: TGTGCCGCCAGCGGACAGAGCTCCTATAATTCACCCCTCCACTTT. Amino acids: CAASGQSSYNSPLHF.

This chain uses TRBV27 with TRBJ2-7, with a possible D match to TRBD1 (6 bases). V lost 5 bases and J lost 6, with 11 bases in between. This CDR3 spans 12 amino acids. The germline CDR1 and CDR2 sequences are MNHEY and SMNVEV (reference sequence). The CDR3 sequence: CASSITGSEQYF. CDR3 DNA sequence: TGTGCCAGCAGTATAACAGGGAGCGAGCAGTACTTC.

This clone was observed a single time. This chain joins TRBV7-3 and TRBJ2-3, with 9 nucleotides matching TRBD2. V was clipped by 1 base and J by 6 bases; unmatched bases: 8. Germline lookup yields CDR1 SGHTA and CDR2 FQGTGA. The CDR3 has 16 amino acids. The chain's CDR3 is CASSLMAGGTMDTQYF. The CDR3 nucleotides read TGTGCCAGCAGCTTAATGGCGGGGGGGACCATGGATACGCAGTATTTT.

The chain employs TRBV5-4 and TRBJ2-1; the D gene is possibly TRBD1 (5 bases). Germline CDR1 is SGHNT and CDR2 is YYREEE (reference sequence). V was pared by 3 bases and J by 7 bases, with 11 bases between. CDR3 size: 13 residues. CDR3 protein: CASSYLPGNEQFF. The CDR3 DNA reads as TGTGCCAGCAGCTACTTACCAGGGAATGAGCAGTTCTTC.

The rearrangement uses TRBV9 and TRBJ1-1; D perhaps matches TRBD1 (5 bases). Germline V CDR1 and CDR2: SGDLS, YYNGEE. The CDR3 covers 12 residues. V shed 3 bases and J shed 6 bases, with 9 bases lying between them. CDR3 in DNA: TGTGCCAGCAGCGCCGGGGGGGCTGAAGCTTTCTTT. This gives the protein CASSAGGAEAFF.

The V and J genes are TRBV19 and TRBJ2-2; 8 bases map to TRBD1. J lost 5 bases, V lost 11 bases, and 7 bases had no gene match. The CDR3 extends over 13 amino acids. Germline values: CDR1 LNHDA, CDR2 SQIVND (reference sequence). The CDR3 DNA is TGTGCCGCACAGGGGGTACCGACCGGGGAGCTGTTTTTT. This codes for CAAQGVPTGELFF.